This T cell receptor beta chain comes out of a study of blood T cell repertoires in COVID-19. Looking at the study overall: The United States, Italy and Spain supplied acute and convalescent COVID-19 samples. Sample material is recorded as cDNA or gDNA derived from T cells, B-cell-depleted T cells, or PBMCs.

Germline CDR1 SGHRS, CDR2 YFSETQ. The CDR3 sequence is 15 residues long. The ends lost 2 bases at V and 5 bases at J; junction bases unmatched: 6. As handled by the study authors: Reference gene primer amplification gave nucleated cell count estimates. The protocol was immunoSEQ multiplex PCR, while the TCRdb copy is restricted to in-frame clones and leaves out a portion. Clone size and the V and J calls come from that table; the DNA yielded D and trimming. The sample yields about 46,000 clones, 83% seen once. This clone was picked up a small number of times. The sequencing sample was made of peripheral blood. The chain carries TRBV5-1 and TRBJ2-3, with TRBD2 identical over 9 bases. This clonotype was obtained from a man aged 55 to 70 with active COVID-19. The CDR3 region is CASSFGGGGRDTQYF. DNA of the CDR3: TGCGCCAGCAGCTTCGGCGGGGGGGGCAGAGATACGCAGTATTTT. The full variable domain, its missing parts supplied by reference TRBV5-1 and TRBJ2-3, is KAGVTQTPRYLIKTRGQQVTLSCSPISGHRSVSWYQQTPGQGLQFLFEYFSETQRNKGNFPGRFSGRQFSNSRSEMNVSTLELGDSALYLCASSFGGGGRDTQYFGPGTRLTVL.